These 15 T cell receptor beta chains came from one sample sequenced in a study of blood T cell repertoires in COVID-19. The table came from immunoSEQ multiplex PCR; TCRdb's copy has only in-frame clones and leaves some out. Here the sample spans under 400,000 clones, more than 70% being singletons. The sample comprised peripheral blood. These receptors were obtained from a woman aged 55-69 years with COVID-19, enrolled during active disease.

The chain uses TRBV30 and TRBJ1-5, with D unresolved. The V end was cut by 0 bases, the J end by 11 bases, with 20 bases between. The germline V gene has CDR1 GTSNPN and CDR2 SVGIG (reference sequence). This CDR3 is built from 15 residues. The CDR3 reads CAWSVGLAGPLAQHF. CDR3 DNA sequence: TGTGCCTGGAGTGTAGGGCTGGCGGGTCCTTTAGCCCAGCATTTT.

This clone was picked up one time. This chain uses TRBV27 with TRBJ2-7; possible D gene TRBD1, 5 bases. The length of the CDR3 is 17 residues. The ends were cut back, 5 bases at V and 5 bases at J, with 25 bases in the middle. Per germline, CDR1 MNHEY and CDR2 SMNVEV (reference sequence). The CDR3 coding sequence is TGTGCCAGCAGTCCCCGACCGTCTGTAGGGGTCTTTCACGAGCAGTACTTC. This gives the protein CASSPRPSVGVFHEQYF.

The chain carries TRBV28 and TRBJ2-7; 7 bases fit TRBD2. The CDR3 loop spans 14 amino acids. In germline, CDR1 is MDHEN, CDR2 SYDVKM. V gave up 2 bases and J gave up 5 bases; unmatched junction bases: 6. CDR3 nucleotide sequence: TGTGCCAGCAGTTTAAGAGGAGGGAGGGACGAGCAGTACTTC. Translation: CASSLRGGRDEQYF.

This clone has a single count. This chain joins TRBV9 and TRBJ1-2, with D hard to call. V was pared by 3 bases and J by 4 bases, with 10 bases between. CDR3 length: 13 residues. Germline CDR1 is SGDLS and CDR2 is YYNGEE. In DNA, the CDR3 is TGTGCCAGCAGCGGTCCCAGAGGCTATGGCTACACCTTC. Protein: CASSGPRGYGYTF. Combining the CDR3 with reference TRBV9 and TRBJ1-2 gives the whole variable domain DSGVTQTPKHLITATGQRVTLRCSPRSGDLSVYWYQQSLDQGLQFLIQYYNGEERAKGNILERFSAQQFPDLHSELNLSSLELGDSALYFCASSGPRGYGYTFGSGTRLTVV.

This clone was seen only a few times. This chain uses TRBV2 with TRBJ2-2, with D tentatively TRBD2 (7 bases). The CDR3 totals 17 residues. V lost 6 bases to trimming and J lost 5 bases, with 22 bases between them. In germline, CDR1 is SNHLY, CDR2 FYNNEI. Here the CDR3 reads CASRGGSGRGGTGELFF. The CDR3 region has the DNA TGTGCCAGCAGAGGGGGATCGGGGAGGGGAGGTACCGGGGAGCTGTTTTTT.

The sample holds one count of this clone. In nucleotides, the CDR3 is TGTGCCAGCACTGGGCCCCGCGGGACAGGGATGAACACTGAAGCTTTCTTT. This codes for CASTGPRGTGMNTEAFF. The chain is built from TRBV2 and TRBJ1-1, with TRBD1 matching over 9 bases. J was trimmed by 0 bases and V by 7 bases; bases with no gene match: 12. The CDR3 contains 17 residues. The germline V gene encodes CDR1 SNHLY and CDR2 FYNNEI.

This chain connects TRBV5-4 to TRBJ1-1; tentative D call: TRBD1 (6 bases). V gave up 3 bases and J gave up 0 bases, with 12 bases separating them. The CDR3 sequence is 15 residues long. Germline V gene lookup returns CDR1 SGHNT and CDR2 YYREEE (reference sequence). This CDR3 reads CASSWAGGVNTEAFF. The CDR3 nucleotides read TGTGCCAGCAGCTGGGCGGGGGGCGTGAACACTGAAGCTTTCTTT.

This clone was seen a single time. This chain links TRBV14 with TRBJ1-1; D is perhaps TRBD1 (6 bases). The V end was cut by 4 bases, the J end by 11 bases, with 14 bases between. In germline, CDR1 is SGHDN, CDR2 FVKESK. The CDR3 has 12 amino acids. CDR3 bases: TGTGCCAGCAGCCTAAACAGGGATCCGGCTTTCTTT. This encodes CASSLNRDPAFF.

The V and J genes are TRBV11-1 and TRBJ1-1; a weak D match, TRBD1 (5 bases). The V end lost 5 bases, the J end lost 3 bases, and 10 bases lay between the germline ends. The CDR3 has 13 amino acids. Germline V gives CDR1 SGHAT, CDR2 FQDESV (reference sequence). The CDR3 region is CASSRWGDTEAFF. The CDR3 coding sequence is TGTGCCAGCAGCAGGTGGGGGGACACTGAAGCTTTCTTT.

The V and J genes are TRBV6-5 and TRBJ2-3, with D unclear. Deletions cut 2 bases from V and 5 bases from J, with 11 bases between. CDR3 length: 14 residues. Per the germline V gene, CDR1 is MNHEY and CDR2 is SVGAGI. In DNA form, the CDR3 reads TGTGCCAGCAGTTACAGGAGCTCTCAAGATACGCAGTATTTT. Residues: CASSYRSSQDTQYF.

This CDR3 reads CASSPKSSGANVLTF. Here the CDR3 DNA reads TGCGCCAGCAGCCCTAAAAGCTCTGGGGCCAACGTCCTGACTTTC. This chain uses TRBV5-1 with TRBJ2-6; D unclear. The germline V and J ends were trimmed by 4 bases and 0 bases, with 8 bases remaining between them. This CDR3 comprises 15 residues. The germline V gene encodes CDR1 SGHRS and CDR2 YFSETQ.

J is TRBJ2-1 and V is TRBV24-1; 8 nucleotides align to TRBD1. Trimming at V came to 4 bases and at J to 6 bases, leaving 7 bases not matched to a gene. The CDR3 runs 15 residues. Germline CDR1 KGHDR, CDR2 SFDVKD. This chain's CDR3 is CATSDIRDRPNEQFF. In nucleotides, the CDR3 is TGTGCCACCAGTGACATCCGGGACAGGCCCAATGAGCAGTTCTTC.

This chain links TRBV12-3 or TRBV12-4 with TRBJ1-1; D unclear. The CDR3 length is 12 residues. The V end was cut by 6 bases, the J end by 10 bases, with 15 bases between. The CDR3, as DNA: TGTGCCAGCAGAGGAGACGGTCGCCCAGCTTTCTTT. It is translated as CASRGDGRPAFF.

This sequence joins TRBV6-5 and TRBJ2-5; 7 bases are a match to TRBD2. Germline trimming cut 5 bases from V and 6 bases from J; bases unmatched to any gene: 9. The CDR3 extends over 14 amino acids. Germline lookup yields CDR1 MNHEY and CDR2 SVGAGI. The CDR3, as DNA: TGTGCCAGCAGTAGCCAGGGAGGGGTGAAGACCCAGTACTTC. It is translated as CASSSQGGVKTQYF.

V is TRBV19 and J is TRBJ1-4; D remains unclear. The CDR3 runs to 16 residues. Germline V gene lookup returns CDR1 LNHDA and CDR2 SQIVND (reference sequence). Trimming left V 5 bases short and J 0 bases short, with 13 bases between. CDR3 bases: TGTGCCAGTAGTGCTCCCCGCGATTCAACTAATGAAAAACTGTTTTTT. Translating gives CASSAPRDSTNEKLFF.